This T cell receptor beta chain stems from a study of T cell responses to AZD1222 COVID-19 vaccine. Study-wide results and limits: The donor group comprised mostly white British people and more females; the analysis possibly underestimated clonal diversity. Rises in breadth and depth of Spike-specific TCRs came after two AZD1222 doses. Repertoire sampling occurred only after the peak T cell response.

This clone was recorded once. Its specificity is not known. V was clipped by 0 bases and J by 10 bases, with 16 bases between them. Germline CDR1 and CDR2: GTSNPN and SVGIG (reference sequence). The CDR3 sequence is 13 residues long. TCRdb's table, derived via immunoSEQ multiplex PCR, lists solely in-frame clones and lacks some. There are almost 95,000 clones in the sample; about 85% occur only once, and roughly 5% lies in the top ten. This sample comprised peripheral blood, obtained 28 days after the second AZD1222 dose. This receptor was taken from an adult who received the AZD1222 COVID-19 vaccine. The J gene is TRBJ2-7, the V gene TRBV30, with a tentative D call TRBD2 (5 bases). The CDR3 loop reads CAWSVKGSGNQYF. The CDR3 DNA follows: TGTGCCTGGAGTGTAAAGGGTTCGGGGAACCAGTACTTC.